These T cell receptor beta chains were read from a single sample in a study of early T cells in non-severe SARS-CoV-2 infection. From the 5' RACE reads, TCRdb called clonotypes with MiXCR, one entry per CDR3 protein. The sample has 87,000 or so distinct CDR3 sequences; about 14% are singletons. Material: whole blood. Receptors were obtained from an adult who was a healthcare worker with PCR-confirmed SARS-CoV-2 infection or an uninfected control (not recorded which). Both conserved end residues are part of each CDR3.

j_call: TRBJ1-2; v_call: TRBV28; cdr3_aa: CASSLKENYGYTF
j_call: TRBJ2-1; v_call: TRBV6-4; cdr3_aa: CASSEGRSSYNEQFF
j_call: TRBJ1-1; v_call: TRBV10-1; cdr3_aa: CASSTGPNTEAFF
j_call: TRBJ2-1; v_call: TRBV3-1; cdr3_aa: CASSQMTSGGNEQFF
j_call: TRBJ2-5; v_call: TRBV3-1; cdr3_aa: CASSQEFGGGVETQYF
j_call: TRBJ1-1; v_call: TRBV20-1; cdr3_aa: CSLRGGNTEAFF
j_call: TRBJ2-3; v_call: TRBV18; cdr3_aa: CASSPPRDRRTDTQYF
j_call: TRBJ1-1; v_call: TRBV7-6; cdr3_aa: CASSRRQGGMNTEAFF
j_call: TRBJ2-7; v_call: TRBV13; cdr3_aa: CASSSHTGQGAGEQYF
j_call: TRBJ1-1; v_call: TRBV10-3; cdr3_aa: CAISESLGNTEAFF
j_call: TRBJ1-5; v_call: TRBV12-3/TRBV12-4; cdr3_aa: CASSLFTGGNQPQHF
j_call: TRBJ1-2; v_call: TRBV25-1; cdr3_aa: CASSEPITPYGYTF
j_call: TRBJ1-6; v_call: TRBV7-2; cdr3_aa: CASSKGSYNSPLHF
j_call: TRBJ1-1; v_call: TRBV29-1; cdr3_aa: CSVGNNGGTFF
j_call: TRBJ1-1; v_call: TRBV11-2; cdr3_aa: CASSFQMTRGTEAFF
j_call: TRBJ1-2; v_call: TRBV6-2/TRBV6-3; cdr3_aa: CASSYSPGANYGYTF
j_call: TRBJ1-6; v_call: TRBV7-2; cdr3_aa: CASSLLLGSSPLHF
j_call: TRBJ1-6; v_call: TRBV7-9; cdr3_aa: CASSVRTGSSSPLHF
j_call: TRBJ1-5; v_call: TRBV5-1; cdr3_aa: CASSLEGAGTPQHF
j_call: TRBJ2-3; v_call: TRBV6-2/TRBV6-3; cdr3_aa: CASKRQPTDTQYF
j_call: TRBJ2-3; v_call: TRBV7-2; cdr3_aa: CASSSRAGGRTDTQYF
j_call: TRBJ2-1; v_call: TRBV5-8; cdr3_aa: CASSSGTSVYNEQFF
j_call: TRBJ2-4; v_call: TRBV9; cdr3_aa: CASSVGGTKNIQYF
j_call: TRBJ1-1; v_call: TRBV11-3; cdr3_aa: CASSLFGGDTEAFF
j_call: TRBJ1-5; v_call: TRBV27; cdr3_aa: CASSFGQVPHSNQPQHF
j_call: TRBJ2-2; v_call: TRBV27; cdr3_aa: CATGRDRSNTGELFF
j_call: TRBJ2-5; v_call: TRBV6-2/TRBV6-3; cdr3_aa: CASSPPAGGETQYF
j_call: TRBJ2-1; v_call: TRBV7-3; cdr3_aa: CASSLYGGVYNEQFF
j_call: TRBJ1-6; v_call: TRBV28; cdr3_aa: CASSLSQGNNSPLHF
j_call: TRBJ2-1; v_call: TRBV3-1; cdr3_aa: CASSHPTGGAEYNEQFF
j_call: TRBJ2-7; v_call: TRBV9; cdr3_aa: CASSVGVPSYEQYF
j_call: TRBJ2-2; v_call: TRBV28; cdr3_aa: CASSRGAGELFF
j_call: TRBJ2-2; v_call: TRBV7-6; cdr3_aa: CASSSQGAGSTGELFF
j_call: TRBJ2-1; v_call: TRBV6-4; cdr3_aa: CASSKGGTSAYNEQFF
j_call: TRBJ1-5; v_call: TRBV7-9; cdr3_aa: CASSLGAQPQHF
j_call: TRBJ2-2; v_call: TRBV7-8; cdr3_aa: CASSLSASGPSHTGELFF
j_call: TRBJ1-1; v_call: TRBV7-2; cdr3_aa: CASSLARGTEAFF
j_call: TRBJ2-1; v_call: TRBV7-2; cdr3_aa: CASSLDDEQFF
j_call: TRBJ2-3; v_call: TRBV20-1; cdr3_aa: CSAIPSGTRNSGTQYF
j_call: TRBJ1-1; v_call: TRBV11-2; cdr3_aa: CASSLDTGGTEAFF
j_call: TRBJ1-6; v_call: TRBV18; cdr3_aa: CASSPRTRDNSPLHF
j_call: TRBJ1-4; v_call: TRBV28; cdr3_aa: CATRRTTTNEKLFF
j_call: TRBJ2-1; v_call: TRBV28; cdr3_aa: CASSSTGTGTTNEQFF
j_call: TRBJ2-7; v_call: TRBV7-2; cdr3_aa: CASSLVLTGWTSGGSYEQYF
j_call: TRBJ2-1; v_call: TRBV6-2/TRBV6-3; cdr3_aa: CASSYLLRLAEEYNEQFF
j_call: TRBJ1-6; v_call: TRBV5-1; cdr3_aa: CASSLSWDRANSPLHF
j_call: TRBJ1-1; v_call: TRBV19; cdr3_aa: CASSSPRAVNTEAFF
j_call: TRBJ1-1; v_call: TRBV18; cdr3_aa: CASSPSLTYIGDTEAFF
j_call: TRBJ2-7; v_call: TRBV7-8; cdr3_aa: CASSLAPYSGSTYEQYF
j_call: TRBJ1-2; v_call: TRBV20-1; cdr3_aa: CDPLAGDTYGYTF
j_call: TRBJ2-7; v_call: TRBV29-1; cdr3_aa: CSGQGAREQYF
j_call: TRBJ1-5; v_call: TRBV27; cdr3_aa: CASSPLPTGDQPQHF
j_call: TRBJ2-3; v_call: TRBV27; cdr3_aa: CAGSRGMAQYF
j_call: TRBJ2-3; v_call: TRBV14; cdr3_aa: CASSQDGGIVADTQYF
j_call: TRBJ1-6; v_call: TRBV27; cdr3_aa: CASSWDTPGDFNSPLHF
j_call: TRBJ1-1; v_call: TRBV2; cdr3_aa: CASSEQATEAFF
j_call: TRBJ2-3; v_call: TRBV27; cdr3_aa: CASSLGGPDTQYF